This T cell receptor (beta chain) appears in the sequencing data of a study of vaccination effects on CD4 cells after COVID-19. Background on the study: Post-vaccine draws lagged the second dose by a median of 72 days. Findings and caveats of the study: In healthy vaccinees, only 1 of 255 vaccine-induced clones cross-reacted with common cold coronaviruses.

Antigen-specific CD4+ T cells were first expanded with viral peptide pools by the ViraFEST assay and only then sequenced. Following culture for roughly 10 days, CD4+ T cells were isolated. Each participant received a vaccine that was either BNT162b2 or mRNA-1273, given as two doses. Vaccine recipients, nucleocapsid antibody negative, had no prior SARS-CoV-2 infection. In culture with 8 to 10 IU/ml IL-2 and 8 to 10 ug/ml peptides, PBMC were grown at a few million per well. The CDR3 sequence is 11 residues long. Germline V gene sequence: CDR1 SGDLS, CDR2 YYNGEE. Trimming stripped 7 bases from V and 5 bases from J, with 7 bases between. Remarks on this clone: Antigen: not known.

Profiled with immunoSEQ multiplex PCR; TCRdb holds only in-frame clones, not every one. In the table there are around 14,000 clones, about two thirds of which are singletons. The V gene is TRBV9, the J gene TRBJ1-5, with unresolved D. The TCR comes from a human donor who received a COVID-19 vaccine. The sequenced sample was CD4+ T cells from PBMCs cultured with SARS-CoV-2 spike peptides, obtained after COVID-19 vaccination. CDR3 sequence reads: CASGRDQPQHF. In nucleotides, the CDR3 is TGTGCCAGCGGTCGGGATCAGCCCCAGCATTTT.